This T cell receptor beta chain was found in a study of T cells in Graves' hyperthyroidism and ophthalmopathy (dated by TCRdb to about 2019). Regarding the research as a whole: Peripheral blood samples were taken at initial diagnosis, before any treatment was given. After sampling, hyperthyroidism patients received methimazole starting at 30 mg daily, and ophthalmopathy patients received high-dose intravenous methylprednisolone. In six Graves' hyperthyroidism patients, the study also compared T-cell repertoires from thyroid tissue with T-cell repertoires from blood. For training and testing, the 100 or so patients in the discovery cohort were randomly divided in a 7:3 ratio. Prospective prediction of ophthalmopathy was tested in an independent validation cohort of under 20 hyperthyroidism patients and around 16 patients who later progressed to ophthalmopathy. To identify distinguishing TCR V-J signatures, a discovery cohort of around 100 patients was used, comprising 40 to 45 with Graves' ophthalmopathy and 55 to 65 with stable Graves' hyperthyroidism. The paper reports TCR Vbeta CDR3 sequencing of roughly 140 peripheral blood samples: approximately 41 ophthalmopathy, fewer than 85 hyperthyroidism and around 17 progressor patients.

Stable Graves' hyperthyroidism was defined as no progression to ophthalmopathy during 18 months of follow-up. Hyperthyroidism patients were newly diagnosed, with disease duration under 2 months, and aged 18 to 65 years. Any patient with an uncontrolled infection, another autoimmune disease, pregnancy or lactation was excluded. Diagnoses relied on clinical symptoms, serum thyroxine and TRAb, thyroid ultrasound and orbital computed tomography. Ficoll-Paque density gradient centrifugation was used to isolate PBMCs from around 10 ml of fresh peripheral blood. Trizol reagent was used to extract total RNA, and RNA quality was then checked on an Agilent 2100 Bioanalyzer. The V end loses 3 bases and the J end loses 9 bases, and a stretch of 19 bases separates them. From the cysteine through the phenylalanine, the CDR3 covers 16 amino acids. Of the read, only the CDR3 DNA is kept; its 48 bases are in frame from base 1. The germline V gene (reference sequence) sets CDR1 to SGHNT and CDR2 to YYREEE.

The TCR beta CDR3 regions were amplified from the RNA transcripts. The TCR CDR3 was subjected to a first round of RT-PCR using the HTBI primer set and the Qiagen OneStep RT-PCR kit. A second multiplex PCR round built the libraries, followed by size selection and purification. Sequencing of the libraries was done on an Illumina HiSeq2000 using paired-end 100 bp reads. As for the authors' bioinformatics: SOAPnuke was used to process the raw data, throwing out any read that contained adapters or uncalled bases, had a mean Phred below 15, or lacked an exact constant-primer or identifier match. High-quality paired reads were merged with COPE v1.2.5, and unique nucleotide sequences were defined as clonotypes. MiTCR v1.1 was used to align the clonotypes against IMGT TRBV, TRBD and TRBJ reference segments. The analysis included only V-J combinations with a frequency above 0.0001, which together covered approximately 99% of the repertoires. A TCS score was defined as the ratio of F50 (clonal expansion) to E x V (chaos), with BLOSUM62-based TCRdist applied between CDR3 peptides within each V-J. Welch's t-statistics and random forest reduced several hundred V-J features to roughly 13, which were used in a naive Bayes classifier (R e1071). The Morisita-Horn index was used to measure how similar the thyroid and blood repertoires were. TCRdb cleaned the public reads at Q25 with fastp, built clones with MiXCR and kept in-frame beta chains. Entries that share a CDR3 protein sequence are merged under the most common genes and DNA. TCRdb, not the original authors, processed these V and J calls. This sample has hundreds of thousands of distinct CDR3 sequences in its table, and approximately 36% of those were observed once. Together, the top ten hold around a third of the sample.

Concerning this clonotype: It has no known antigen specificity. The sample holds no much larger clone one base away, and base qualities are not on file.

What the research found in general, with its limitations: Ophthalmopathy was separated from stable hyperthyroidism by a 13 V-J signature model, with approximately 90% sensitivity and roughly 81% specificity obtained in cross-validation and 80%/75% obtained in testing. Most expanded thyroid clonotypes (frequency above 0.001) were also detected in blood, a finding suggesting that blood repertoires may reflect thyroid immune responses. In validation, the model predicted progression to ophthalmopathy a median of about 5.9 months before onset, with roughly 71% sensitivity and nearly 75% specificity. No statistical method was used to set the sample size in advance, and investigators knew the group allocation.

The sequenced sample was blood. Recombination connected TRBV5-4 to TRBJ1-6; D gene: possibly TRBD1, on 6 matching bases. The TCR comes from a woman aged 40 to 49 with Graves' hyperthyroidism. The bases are TGTGCCAGCAGCTCCGGGACACTAAAATCCCGTTCACCCCTCCACTTT. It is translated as CASSSGTLKSRSPLHF.